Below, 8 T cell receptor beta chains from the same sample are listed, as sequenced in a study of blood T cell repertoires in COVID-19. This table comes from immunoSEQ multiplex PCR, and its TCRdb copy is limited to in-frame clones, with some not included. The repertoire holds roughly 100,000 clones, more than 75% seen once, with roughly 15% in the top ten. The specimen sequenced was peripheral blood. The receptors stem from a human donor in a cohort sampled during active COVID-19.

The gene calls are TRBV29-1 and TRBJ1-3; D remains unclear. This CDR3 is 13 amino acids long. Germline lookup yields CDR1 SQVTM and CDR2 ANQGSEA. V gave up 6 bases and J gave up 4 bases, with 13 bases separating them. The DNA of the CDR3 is TGCAGCGTAGACTCAAAGGTGGGAAACACCATATATTTT. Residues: CSVDSKVGNTIYF.

The CDR3: CASGTGRGYTF. The CDR3 DNA sequence: TGTGCCAGCGGGACAGGCCGTGGCTACACCTTC. The gene calls are TRBV9 and TRBJ1-2; 8 nucleotides align to TRBD1. The V and J ends lost 7 bases and 7 bases, in that order; junction bases with no gene match: 3. Germline CDR1 and CDR2: SGDLS and YYNGEE. This CDR3 has 11 residues. Using reference TRBV9 and TRBJ1-2 for the parts outside the CDR3, the full variable domain is DSGVTQTPKHLITATGQRVTLRCSPRSGDLSVYWYQQSLDQGLQFLIQYYNGEERAKGNILERFSAQQFPDLHSELNLSSLELGDSALYFCASGTGRGYTFGSGTRLTVV.

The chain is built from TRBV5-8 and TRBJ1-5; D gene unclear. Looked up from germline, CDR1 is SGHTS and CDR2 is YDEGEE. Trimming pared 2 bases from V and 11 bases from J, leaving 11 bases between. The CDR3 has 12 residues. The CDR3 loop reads CASSFPMRAQHF. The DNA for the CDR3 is TGTGCCAGCAGCTTTCCCATGCGGGCCCAGCATTTT.

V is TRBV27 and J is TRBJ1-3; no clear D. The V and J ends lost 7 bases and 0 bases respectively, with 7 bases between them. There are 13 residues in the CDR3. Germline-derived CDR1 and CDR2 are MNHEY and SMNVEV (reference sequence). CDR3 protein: CASKQTSGNTIYF. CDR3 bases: TGTGCCAGCAAACAGACCTCTGGAAACACCATATATTTT.

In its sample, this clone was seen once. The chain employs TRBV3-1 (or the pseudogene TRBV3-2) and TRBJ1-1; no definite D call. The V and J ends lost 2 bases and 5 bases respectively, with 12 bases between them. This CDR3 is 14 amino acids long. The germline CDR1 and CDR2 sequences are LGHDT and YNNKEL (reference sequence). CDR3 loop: CASSQKGTGTEAFF. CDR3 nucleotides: TGTGCCAGCAGCCAAAAAGGAACGGGGACTGAAGCTTTCTTT.

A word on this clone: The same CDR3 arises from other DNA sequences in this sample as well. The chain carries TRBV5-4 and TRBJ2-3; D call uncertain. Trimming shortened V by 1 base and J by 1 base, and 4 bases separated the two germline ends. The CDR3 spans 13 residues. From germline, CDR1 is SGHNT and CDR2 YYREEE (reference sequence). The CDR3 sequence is CASSLTGTDTQYF. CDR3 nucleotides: TGTGCCAGCAGCTTGACTGGCACAGATACGCAGTATTTT.

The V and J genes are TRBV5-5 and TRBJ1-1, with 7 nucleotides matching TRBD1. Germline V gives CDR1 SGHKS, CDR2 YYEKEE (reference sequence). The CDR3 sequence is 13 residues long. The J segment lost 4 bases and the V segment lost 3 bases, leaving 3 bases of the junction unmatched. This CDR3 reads CASSWGQSTEAFF. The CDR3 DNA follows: TGTGCCAGCAGCTGGGGACAGTCCACTGAAGCTTTCTTT.

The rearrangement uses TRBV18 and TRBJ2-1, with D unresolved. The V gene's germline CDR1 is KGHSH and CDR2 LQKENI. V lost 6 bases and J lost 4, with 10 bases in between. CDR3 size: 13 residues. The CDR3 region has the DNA TGTGCCAGCTCTGAATACTCGTACAATGAGCAGTTCTTC. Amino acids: CASSEYSYNEQFF.